This T cell receptor (beta chain) is from a study of blood T cell repertoires in COVID-19. Only in-frame clones appear in the TCRdb table, and some are missing; sequencing was by immunoSEQ multiplex PCR. The sample yields some 250,000 clones, approximately 86% seen once. The V and J ends lost 1 base and 5 bases, in that order; junction bases with no gene match: 27. CDR3 length: 22 amino acids. The germline V gene encodes CDR1 MGHRA and CDR2 YSYEKL. V is TRBV4-1 and J is TRBJ1-2, with 8 bases aligning to TRBD1. The sample consisted of peripheral blood. This sequence originates from a woman aged 30 to 39 who had recovered from COVID-19. For the CDR3, the DNA is TGCGCCAGCAGCCAAGTCCAGGGGGCGCCGGTCCGAGCTGGAGCTCCCTTTTATGGCTACACCTTC. Protein product: CASSQVQGAPVRAGAPFYGYTF.